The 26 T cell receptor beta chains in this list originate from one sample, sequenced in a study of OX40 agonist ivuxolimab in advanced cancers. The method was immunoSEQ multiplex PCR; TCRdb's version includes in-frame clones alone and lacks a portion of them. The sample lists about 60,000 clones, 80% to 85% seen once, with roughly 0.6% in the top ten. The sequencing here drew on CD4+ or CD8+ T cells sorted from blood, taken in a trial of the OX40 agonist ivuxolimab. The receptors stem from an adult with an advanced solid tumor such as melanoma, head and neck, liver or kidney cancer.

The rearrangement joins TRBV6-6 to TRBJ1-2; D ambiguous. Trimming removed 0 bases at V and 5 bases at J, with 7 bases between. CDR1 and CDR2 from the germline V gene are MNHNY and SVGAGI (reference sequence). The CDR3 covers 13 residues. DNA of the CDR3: TGTGCCAGCAGTTACTCGGAAACTTATGGCTACACCTTC. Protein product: CASSYSETYGYTF.

DNA for the CDR3: TGTGCCAGCAGCTTAGAAGGGGGGACCTCTGGAAACACCATATATTTT. It yields the protein CASSLEGGTSGNTIYF. This chain connects TRBV7-6 to TRBJ1-3; the D gene is possibly TRBD1 (6 bases). The V end was cut by 1 base, the J end by 0 bases, with 10 bases between. The CDR3 extends over 16 amino acids. Germline lookup yields CDR1 SGHVS and CDR2 FNYEAQ.

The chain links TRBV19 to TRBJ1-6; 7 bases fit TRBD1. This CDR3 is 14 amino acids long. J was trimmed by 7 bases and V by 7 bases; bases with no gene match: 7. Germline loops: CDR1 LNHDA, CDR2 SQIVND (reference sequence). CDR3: CASTEGARNSPLHF. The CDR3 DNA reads TGTGCCAGTACCGAGGGGGCACGGAATTCACCCCTCCACTTT.

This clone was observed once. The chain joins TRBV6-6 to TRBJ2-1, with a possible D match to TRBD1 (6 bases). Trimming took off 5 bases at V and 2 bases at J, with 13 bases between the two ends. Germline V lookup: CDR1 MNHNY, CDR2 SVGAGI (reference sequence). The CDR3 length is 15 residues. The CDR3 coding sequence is TGTGCCAGCAGTCCTCCTCCAGGGGCCTACAATGAGCAGTTCTTC. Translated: CASSPPPGAYNEQFF.

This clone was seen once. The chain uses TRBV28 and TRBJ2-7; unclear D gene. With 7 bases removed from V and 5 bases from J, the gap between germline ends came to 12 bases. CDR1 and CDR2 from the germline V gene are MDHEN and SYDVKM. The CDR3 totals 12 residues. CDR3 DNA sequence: TGTGCCAGCACGACCCATTCCCACGAGCAGTACTTC. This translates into CASTTHSHEQYF.

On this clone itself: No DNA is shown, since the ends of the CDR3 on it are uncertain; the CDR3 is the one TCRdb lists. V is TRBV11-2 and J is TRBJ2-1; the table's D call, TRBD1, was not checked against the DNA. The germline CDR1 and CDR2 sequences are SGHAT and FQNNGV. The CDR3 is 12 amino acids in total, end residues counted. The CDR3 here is CASSLVGLGAFF.

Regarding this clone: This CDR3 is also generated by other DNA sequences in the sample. CDR3 protein: CASSLLAGVYNEQFF. CDR3 in DNA: TGCGCCAGCAGCTTACTAGCGGGAGTCTACAATGAGCAGTTCTTC. This chain connects TRBV5-1 to TRBJ2-1; 11 nucleotides align to TRBD2. Germline assignment: CDR1 SGHRS and CDR2 YFSETQ. The junction had 1 base not matched to a gene; V was cut back by 2 bases and J by 3 bases. This CDR3 region has 15 residues.

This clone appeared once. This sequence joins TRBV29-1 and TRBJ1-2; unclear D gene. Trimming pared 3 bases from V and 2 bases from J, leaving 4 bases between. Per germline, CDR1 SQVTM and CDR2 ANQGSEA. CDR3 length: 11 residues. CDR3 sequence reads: CSVDGNYGYTF. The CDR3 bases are TGCAGCGTTGACGGAAACTATGGCTACACCTTC.

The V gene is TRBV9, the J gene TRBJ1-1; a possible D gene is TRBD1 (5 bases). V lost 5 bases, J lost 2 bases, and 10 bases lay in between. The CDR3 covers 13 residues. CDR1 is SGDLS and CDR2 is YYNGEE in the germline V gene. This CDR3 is CASRGTVNTEAFF. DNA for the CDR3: TGTGCCAGCAGGGGGACGGTCAACACTGAAGCTTTCTTT. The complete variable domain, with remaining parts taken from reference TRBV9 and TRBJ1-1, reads DSGVTQTPKHLITATGQRVTLRCSPRSGDLSVYWYQQSLDQGLQFLIQYYNGEERAKGNILERFSAQQFPDLHSELNLSSLELGDSALYFCASRGTVNTEAFFGQGTRLTVV.

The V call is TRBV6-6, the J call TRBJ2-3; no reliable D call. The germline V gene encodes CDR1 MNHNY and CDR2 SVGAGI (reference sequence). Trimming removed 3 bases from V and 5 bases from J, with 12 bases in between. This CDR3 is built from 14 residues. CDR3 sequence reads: CASSYFPHRDTQYF. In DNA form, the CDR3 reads TGTGCCAGCAGTTATTTCCCCCACAGAGATACGCAGTATTTT.

CDR3 coding DNA: TGTGCCAGCAGTGCGGGGGGCAATGAGCAGTTCTTC. Encoded protein: CASSAGGNEQFF. The genes are TRBV7-3 and TRBJ2-1, with 8 positions matching TRBD2. The trim removed 6 bases at V and 6 bases at J, leaving 1 base unmatched. CDR1 and CDR2 (germline): SGHTA, FQGTGA. This CDR3 is built from 12 residues. The full variable domain, its missing parts supplied by reference TRBV7-3 and TRBJ2-1, is GAGVSQTPSNKVTEKGKYVELRCDPISGHTALYWYRQSLGQGPEFLIYFQGTGAADDSGLPNDRFFAVRPEGSVSTLKIQRTERGDSAVYLCASSAGGNEQFFGPGTRLTVL.

The CDR3 spells CASSPTGFLEQYF. DNA for the CDR3: TGTGCCAGCAGTCCGACAGGATTCCTCGAGCAGTACTTC. The rearrangement uses TRBV6-6 and TRBJ2-7; TRBD1 is a possible D gene (6 bases). This CDR3 region has 13 residues. CDR1 MNHNY and CDR2 SVGAGI come from the germline V gene (reference sequence). V was pared by 5 bases and J by 6 bases, with 14 bases between.

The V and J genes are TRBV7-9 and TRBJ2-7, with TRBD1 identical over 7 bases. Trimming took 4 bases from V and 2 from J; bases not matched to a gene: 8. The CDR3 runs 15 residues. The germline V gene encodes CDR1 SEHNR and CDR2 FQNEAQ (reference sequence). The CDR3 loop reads CASSSPGTATYEQYF. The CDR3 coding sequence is TGTGCCAGCAGCTCCCCCGGGACAGCGACCTACGAGCAGTACTTC.

The CDR3 is CASRRRGATNEKLFF. DNA for the CDR3: TGTGCCAGCAGGAGACGGGGAGCAACTAATGAAAAACTGTTTTTT. The rearrangement joins TRBV7-8 to TRBJ1-4; D call uncertain. The V end lost 6 bases, the J end lost 0 bases, and 11 bases lay between the germline ends. The germline V gene encodes CDR1 SGHVS and CDR2 FQNEAQ. The CDR3 is 15 residues long.

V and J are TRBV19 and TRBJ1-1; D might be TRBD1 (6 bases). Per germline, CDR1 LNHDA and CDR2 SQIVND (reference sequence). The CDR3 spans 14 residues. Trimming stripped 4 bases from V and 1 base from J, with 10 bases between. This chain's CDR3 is CASSTPRGNTEAFF. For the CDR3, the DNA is TGTGCCAGTAGTACGCCCAGGGGGAACACTGAAGCTTTCTTT.

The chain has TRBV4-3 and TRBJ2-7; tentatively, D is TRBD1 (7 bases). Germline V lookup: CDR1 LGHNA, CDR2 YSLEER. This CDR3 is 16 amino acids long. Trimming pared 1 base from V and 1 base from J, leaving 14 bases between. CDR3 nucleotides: TGCGCCAGCAGCCAAGGGTCCCAGGGGGGTTCCTACGAGCAGTACTTC. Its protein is CASSQGSQGGSYEQYF.

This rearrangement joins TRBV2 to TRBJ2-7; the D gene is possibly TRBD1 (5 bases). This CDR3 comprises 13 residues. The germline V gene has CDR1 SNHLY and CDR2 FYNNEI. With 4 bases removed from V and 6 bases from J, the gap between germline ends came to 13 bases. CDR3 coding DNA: TGTGCCAGCAGTGTTCCAGGGAAGGTCGAGCAGTACTTC. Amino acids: CASSVPGKVEQYF. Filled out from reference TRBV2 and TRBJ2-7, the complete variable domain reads EPEVTQTPSHQVTQMGQEVILRCVPISNHLYFYWYRQILGQKVEFLVSFYNNEISEKSEIFDDQFSVERPDGSNFTLKIRSTKLEDSAMYFCASSVPGKVEQYFGPGTRLTVT.

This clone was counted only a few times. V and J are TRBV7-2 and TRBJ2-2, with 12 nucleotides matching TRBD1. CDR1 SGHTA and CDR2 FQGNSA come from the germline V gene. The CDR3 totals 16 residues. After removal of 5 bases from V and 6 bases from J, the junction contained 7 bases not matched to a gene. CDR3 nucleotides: TGTGCCAGCAGCCAAGGGGGACAGGGGGCGGCCGGGGAGCTGTTTTTT. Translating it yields CASSQGGQGAAGELFF. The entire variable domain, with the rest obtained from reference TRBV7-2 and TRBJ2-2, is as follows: GAGVSQSPSNKVTEKGKDVELRCDPISGHTALYWYRQSLGQGLEFLIYFQGNSAPDKSGLPSDRFSAERTGGSVSTLTIQRTQQEDSAVYLCASSQGGQGAAGELFFGEGSRLTVL.

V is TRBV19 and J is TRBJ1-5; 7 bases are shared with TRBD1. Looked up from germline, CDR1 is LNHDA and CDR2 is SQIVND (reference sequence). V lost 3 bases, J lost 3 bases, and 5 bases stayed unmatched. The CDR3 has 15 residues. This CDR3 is CASSMSGGANQPQHF. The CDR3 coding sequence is TGTGCCAGTAGTATGTCAGGGGGAGCCAATCAGCCCCAGCATTTT.

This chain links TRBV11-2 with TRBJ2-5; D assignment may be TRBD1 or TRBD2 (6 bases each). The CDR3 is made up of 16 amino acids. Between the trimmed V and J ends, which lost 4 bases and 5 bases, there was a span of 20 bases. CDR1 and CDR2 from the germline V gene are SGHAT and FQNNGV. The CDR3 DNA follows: TGTGCCAGCAGCTCCCTCGCTGGTCAGGGGAGGGAGACCCAGTACTTC. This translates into CASSSLAGQGRETQYF.

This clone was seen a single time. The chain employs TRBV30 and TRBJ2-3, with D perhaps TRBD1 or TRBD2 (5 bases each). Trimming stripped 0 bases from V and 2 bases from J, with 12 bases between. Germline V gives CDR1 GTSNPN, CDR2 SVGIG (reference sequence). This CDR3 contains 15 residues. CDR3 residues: CAWSVLGEYTDTQYF. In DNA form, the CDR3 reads TGTGCCTGGAGTGTTCTGGGGGAGTACACAGATACGCAGTATTTT.

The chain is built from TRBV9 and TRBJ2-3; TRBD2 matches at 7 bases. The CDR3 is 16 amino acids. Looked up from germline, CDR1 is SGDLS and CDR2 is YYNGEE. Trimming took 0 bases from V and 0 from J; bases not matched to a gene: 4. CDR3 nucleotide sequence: TGTGCCAGCAGCGTAGGCGGGGGAGACAGCACAGATACGCAGTATTTT. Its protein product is CASSVGGGDSTDTQYF.

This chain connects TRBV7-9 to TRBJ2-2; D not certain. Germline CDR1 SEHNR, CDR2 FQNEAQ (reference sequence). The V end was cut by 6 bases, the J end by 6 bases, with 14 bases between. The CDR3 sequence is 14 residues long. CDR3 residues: CASSKLKEAGELFF. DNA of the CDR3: TGTGCCAGCAGTAAGTTAAAGGAAGCCGGGGAGCTGTTTTTT.

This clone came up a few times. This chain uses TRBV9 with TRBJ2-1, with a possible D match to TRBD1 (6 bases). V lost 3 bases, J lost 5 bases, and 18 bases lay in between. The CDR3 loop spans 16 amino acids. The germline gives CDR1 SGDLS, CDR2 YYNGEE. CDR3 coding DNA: TGTGCCAGCAGCGGAGGGGGTTTCAGAGGGGACAATGAGCAGTTCTTC. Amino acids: CASSGGGFRGDNEQFF. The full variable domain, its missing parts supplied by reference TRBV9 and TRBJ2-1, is DSGVTQTPKHLITATGQRVTLRCSPRSGDLSVYWYQQSLDQGLQFLIQYYNGEERAKGNILERFSAQQFPDLHSELNLSSLELGDSALYFCASSGGGFRGDNEQFFGPGTRLTVL.

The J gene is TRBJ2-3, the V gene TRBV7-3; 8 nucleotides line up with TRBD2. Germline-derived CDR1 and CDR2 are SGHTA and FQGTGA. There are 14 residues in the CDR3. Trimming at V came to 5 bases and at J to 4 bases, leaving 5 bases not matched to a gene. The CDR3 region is CASSPGLESDTQYF. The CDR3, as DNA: TGTGCCAGCAGCCCGGGACTAGAGTCAGATACGCAGTATTTT.

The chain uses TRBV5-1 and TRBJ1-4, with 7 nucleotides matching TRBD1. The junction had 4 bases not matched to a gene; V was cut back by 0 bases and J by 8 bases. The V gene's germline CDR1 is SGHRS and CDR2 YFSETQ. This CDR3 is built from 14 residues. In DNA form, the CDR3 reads TGCGCCAGCAGCTTGGCGGGACAGAACGAAAAACTGTTTTTT. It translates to CASSLAGQNEKLFF.